Shown below are 30 T cell receptor beta chains from a single sample sequenced in a study of OX40 agonist ivuxolimab in advanced cancers. Clones were sequenced by immunoSEQ multiplex PCR, and TCRdb holds only the in-frame ones, with some missing. The sample carries 50,000 or so clones, about 90% recorded once. The sample consisted of CD4+ or CD8+ T cells sorted from blood, taken in a trial of the OX40 agonist ivuxolimab. These TCRs come from an adult with an advanced solid tumor such as melanoma, head and neck, liver or kidney cancer.

The chain couples TRBV4-3 to TRBJ1-1; D unclear. This CDR3 is 13 amino acids long. CDR1 is LGHNA, CDR2 YSLEER, per germline. Trimming took off 4 bases at V and 3 bases at J, with 9 bases between the two ends. CDR3 sequence (DNA): TGCGCCAGCAGCCCAGAGTCCTACACTGAAGCTTTCTTT. It translates to CASSPESYTEAFF.

This chain links TRBV27 with TRBJ1-1; TRBD1 is a possible D gene (5 bases). Between the trimmed V and J ends, which lost 5 bases and 5 bases, there was a span of 15 bases. The CDR3 length is 14 residues. CDR1 is MNHEY and CDR2 is SMNVEV in the germline V gene (reference sequence). CDR3: CASSPGQGVTEAFF. The DNA of the CDR3 is TGTGCCAGCAGTCCGGGGCAGGGAGTAACTGAAGCTTTCTTT.

J is TRBJ1-2 and V is TRBV15; D call uncertain. Germline V gene lookup returns CDR1 LNHNV and CDR2 YYDKDF (reference sequence). Between the trimmed V and J ends, which lost 1 base and 5 bases, there was a span of 17 bases. This CDR3 spans 16 amino acids. Written as DNA, the CDR3 is TGTGCCACCAGCAGAGGGTCGGAAGGGCCCCTATATGGCTACACCTTC. Translation: CATSRGSEGPLYGYTF.

The chain combines TRBV19 with TRBJ1-5, with D uncertain. CDR1 is LNHDA and CDR2 is SQIVND in the germline V gene (reference sequence). The CDR3 totals 15 residues. Deletions cut 0 bases from V and 5 bases from J, with 11 bases between. CDR3 in amino acids: CASSIEAQSYQPQHF. In nucleotides, the CDR3 is TGTGCCAGTAGTATAGAGGCACAGTCCTATCAGCCCCAGCATTTT.

This chain links TRBV27 with TRBJ2-2; the D gene is possibly TRBD1 (6 bases). Trimming cost V 10 bases and J 4 bases, with 10 bases left between them. Looked up from germline, CDR1 is MNHEY and CDR2 is SMNVEV (reference sequence). The CDR3 spans 12 residues. The CDR3: CATQTGTGELFF. Here the CDR3 DNA reads TGTGCCACCCAGACAGGCACCGGGGAGCTGTTTTTT.

The chain is built from TRBV28 and TRBJ1-1; D is undetermined. The germline V gene has CDR1 MDHEN and CDR2 SYDVKM. The CDR3 runs 14 residues. Trimming pared 3 bases from V and 1 base from J, leaving 9 bases between. CDR3 sequence (DNA): TGTGCCAGCAGTTTTAGGCTAGAGAACACTGAAGCTTTCTTT. It yields the protein CASSFRLENTEAFF.

The chain links TRBV2 to TRBJ1-1; D unresolved. The CDR3 extends over 14 amino acids. The V gene's germline CDR1 is SNHLY and CDR2 FYNNEI. Trimming took off 3 bases at V and 1 base at J, with 9 bases between the two ends. The CDR3 coding sequence is TGTGCCAGCAGTGATAAGGGAGGGAACACTGAAGCTTTCTTT. Translation: CASSDKGGNTEAFF.

V and J are TRBV19 and TRBJ1-1; 7 positions match TRBD1. The germline CDR1 and CDR2 sequences are LNHDA and SQIVND (reference sequence). This CDR3 is built from 15 residues. Unmatched junction bases numbered 11, after V lost 9 bases and J lost 1 base. CDR3 residues: CASSWRGTANTEAFF. In DNA, the CDR3 is TGTGCCAGCAGCTGGAGAGGGACAGCGAACACTGAAGCTTTCTTT.

This chain connects TRBV9 to TRBJ2-1, with 8 bases matching TRBD2. The V and J ends lost 4 bases and 8 bases, in that order; junction bases with no gene match: 8. CDR1 is SGDLS, CDR2 YYNGEE, per germline. There are 14 residues in the CDR3. CDR3 in amino acids: CASSPGGALDEQFF. The CDR3 nucleotides are TGTGCCAGCAGCCCCGGGGGGGCACTCGATGAGCAGTTCTTC.

This clone was seen just once. The genes are TRBV4-1 and TRBJ1-2, with no clear D. CDR3 length: 15 residues. Looked up from germline, CDR1 is MGHRA and CDR2 is YSYEKL. Trimming removed 4 bases from V and 5 bases from J, with 17 bases in between. The CDR3 loop is CASSPRDGAFYGYTF. CDR3 DNA sequence: TGCGCCAGCAGCCCCAGAGACGGAGCCTTTTATGGCTACACCTTC.

The genes are TRBV11-3 and TRBJ1-2; no clear D gene. CDR1 and CDR2 from the germline V gene are SGHNT and YENEEA. There are 10 residues in the CDR3. The V end was cut by 0 bases, the J end by 13 bases, with 6 bases between. This chain's CDR3 is CASSLEYCTF. The CDR3 DNA reads TGTGCCAGCAGCTTAGAATATTGCACCTTC.

The CDR3 sequence: CASSRHDYEQYF. In nucleotides, the CDR3 is TGTGCCAGCAGCAGGCACGACTACGAGCAGTACTTC. The gene calls are TRBV13 and TRBJ2-5; D ambiguous. The assigned J gene may be wrong: the sequence end matches TRBJ2-7 better. Germline CDR1 and CDR2: PRHDT and FYEKMQ (reference sequence). The CDR3 consists of 12 residues.

V gene TRBV28 combines with J gene TRBJ1-2; a possible D gene is TRBD1 (5 bases). V dropped 7 bases and J dropped 0 bases, with 12 bases sitting between them. Germline V CDR1 and CDR2: MDHEN, SYDVKM. The CDR3 spans 14 residues. CDR3 DNA sequence: TGTGCCAGCACAAGAGGGGCCGCTAACTATGGCTACACCTTC. Translated: CASTRGAANYGYTF.

The V gene is TRBV4-1, the J gene TRBJ2-7; D remains ambiguous. The V gene lost 2 bases and the J gene lost 3 bases, with 5 bases spanning the gap. The germline V gene encodes CDR1 MGHRA and CDR2 YSYEKL. This CDR3 has 12 residues. The CDR3 DNA follows: TGCGCCAGCAGCCAAAATCACTACGAGCAGTACTTC. Protein product: CASSQNHYEQYF.

The chain links TRBV2 to TRBJ2-5; D gene uncertain. The germline gives CDR1 SNHLY, CDR2 FYNNEI. V lost 1 base, J lost 5 bases, and 14 bases lay in between. The CDR3 is made up of 15 amino acids. The CDR3: CASSEEVLRDETQYF. CDR3 nucleotide sequence: TGTGCCAGCAGTGAAGAGGTACTACGAGACGAGACCCAGTACTTC.

This clone was seen once. The genes are TRBV6-1 and TRBJ2-3; D possibly corresponds to TRBD1 (6 bases). V was clipped by 7 bases and J by 1 base, with 12 bases between them. Germline V CDR1 and CDR2: MNHNS, SASEGT. This CDR3 region has 14 residues. The DNA of the CDR3 is TGTGCCAGCAATCCGTGGGGGCGCACAGATACGCAGTATTTT. This translates into CASNPWGRTDTQYF.

This chain links TRBV27 with TRBJ2-3, with 8 bases lining up with TRBD2. The CDR3 covers 15 residues. V trimming: 6 bases; J trimming: 7 bases; junction bases outside the gene matches: 12. Germline CDR1 MNHEY, CDR2 SMNVEV (reference sequence). In DNA, the CDR3 is TGTGCCAGCAGCTGGGGACTAGTGGGGGGTCATACGCAGTATTTT. Its translation is CASSWGLVGGHTQYF.

V usage is TRBV27 and J usage is TRBJ1-4; maybe TRBD1 (6 bases). From germline, CDR1 is MNHEY and CDR2 SMNVEV (reference sequence). V was clipped by 4 bases and J by 11 bases, with 11 bases between them. This CDR3 comprises 12 residues. The CDR3 region is CASSSQGNKLFF. In nucleotides, the CDR3 is TGTGCCAGCAGTTCACAGGGTAACAAACTGTTTTTT.

J is TRBJ1-1 and V is TRBV5-1; TRBD1 aligns across 8 bases. Germline V gives CDR1 SGHRS, CDR2 YFSETQ. The CDR3 has 15 residues. J lost 5 bases, V lost 3 bases, and 9 bases had no gene match. The CDR3 protein is CASSSLTGELTEAFF. The DNA for the CDR3 is TGCGCCAGCAGCTCCCTGACAGGGGAGTTGACTGAAGCTTTCTTT.

The V gene is TRBV9, the J gene TRBJ2-7; possibly TRBD1 for D (5 bases). CDR1 and CDR2 (germline): SGDLS, YYNGEE. This CDR3 comprises 16 residues. The germline V and J ends were trimmed by 4 bases and 2 bases, with 19 bases remaining between them. CDR3 amino acids: CASSPRQILPPYEQYF. CDR3 DNA: TGTGCCAGCAGCCCCCGACAGATTTTACCGCCCTACGAGCAGTACTTC.

The chain links TRBV11-2 to TRBJ2-2; D not certain. The CDR3 sequence is 14 residues long. Per germline, CDR1 SGHAT and CDR2 FQNNGV. The V and J ends lost 1 base and 5 bases respectively, with 8 bases between them. In nucleotides, the CDR3 is TGTGCCAGCAGCTTAGCACCCGTAACCGGGGAGCTGTTTTTT. It yields the protein CASSLAPVTGELFF.

The chain uses TRBV2 and TRBJ2-3; D unresolved. There are 15 residues in the CDR3. Germline V lookup: CDR1 SNHLY, CDR2 FYNNEI. The V and J ends lost 0 bases and 6 bases respectively, with 13 bases between them. The CDR3 DNA follows: TGTGCCAGCAGTGAAGCGGGCAGTCCCCTCGATACGCAGTATTTT. It is translated as CASSEAGSPLDTQYF.

The rearrangement joins TRBV27 to TRBJ2-3; D is possibly TRBD1 (5 bases). Per germline, CDR1 MNHEY and CDR2 SMNVEV (reference sequence). V was cut by 1 base and J by 2 bases, with 10 bases left in between. This CDR3 contains 15 residues. In nucleotides, the CDR3 is TGTGCCAGCAGTTTATGGGGCAGCAACACAGATACGCAGTATTTT. It codes for CASSLWGSNTDTQYF.

V and J are TRBV2 and TRBJ1-5; D possibly corresponds to TRBD1 (5 bases). This CDR3 has 17 residues. Trimming took off 6 bases at V and 9 bases at J, with 27 bases between the two ends. Germline V gives CDR1 SNHLY, CDR2 FYNNEI. CDR3 protein: CASRPAGTRAGDRPQHF. In DNA, the CDR3 is TGTGCCAGCAGGCCAGCGGGTACCAGGGCGGGGGATCGGCCCCAGCATTTT.

This chain links TRBV2 with TRBJ1-1, with D tentatively TRBD1 (5 bases). Trimming shortened V by 2 bases and J by 11 bases, and 15 bases separated the two germline ends. There are 13 residues in the CDR3. CDR1 SNHLY and CDR2 FYNNEI come from the germline V gene. CDR3 region: CASSETAGRGAFF. CDR3 nucleotide sequence: TGTGCCAGCAGTGAAACGGCGGGGCGAGGTGCTTTCTTT. Together with reference TRBV2 and TRBJ1-1, the CDR3 gives the full variable domain: EPEVTQTPSHQVTQMGQEVILRCVPISNHLYFYWYRQILGQKVEFLVSFYNNEISEKSEIFDDQFSVERPDGSNFTLKIRSTKLEDSAMYFCASSETAGRGAFFGQGTRLTVV.

The chain has TRBV5-4 and TRBJ1-2; D remains ambiguous. Germline CDR1 SGHNT, CDR2 YYREEE (reference sequence). This CDR3 region has 14 residues. Trimming took off 4 bases at V and 2 bases at J, with 12 bases between the two ends. Here the CDR3 reads CASSPGVGNYGYTF. CDR3 bases: TGTGCCAGCAGCCCCGGGGTCGGGAACTATGGCTACACCTTC.

The chain couples TRBV7-9 to TRBJ2-3, with a weak D call TRBD2 (7 bases). CDR3 length: 17 amino acids. V was cut by 5 bases and J by 3 bases, with 21 bases left in between. Looked up from germline, CDR1 is SEHNR and CDR2 is FQNEAQ (reference sequence). In DNA form, the CDR3 reads TGTGCCAGCAGCCCTGATCAGTGGGGGGGCGGGACAGATACGCAGTATTTT. The encoded protein is CASSPDQWGGGTDTQYF.

This clone was seen at least ten times. CDR3: CASSSGRTHSNQPQHF. As DNA, the CDR3 is TGTGCCAGCAGTTCCGGACGGACACATAGCAATCAGCCCCAGCATTTT. The chain employs TRBV6-5 and TRBJ1-5, with TRBD1 as a possible D gene (5 bases). The ends were cut back, 4 bases at V and 0 bases at J, with 13 bases in the middle. CDR1 and CDR2 from the germline V gene are MNHEY and SVGAGI. The CDR3 loop spans 16 amino acids.

The rearrangement joins TRBV6-1 to TRBJ2-7, with D possibly matching TRBD1 (5 bases). Germline values: CDR1 MNHNS, CDR2 SASEGT. V was trimmed by 8 bases and J by 5 bases, leaving 19 bases between them. The CDR3 length is 14 residues. CDR3 sequence (DNA): TGTGCCAGCCGTACAGGCCCTAGGGCGGACGAGCAGTACTTC. Protein sequence: CASRTGPRADEQYF.

The chain couples TRBV4-3 to TRBJ2-2; 8 nucleotides align to TRBD2. The J segment lost 3 bases and the V segment lost 4 bases, leaving 10 bases of the junction unmatched. CDR1 LGHNA and CDR2 YSLEER come from the germline V gene. The CDR3 loop spans 17 amino acids. CDR3 loop: CASSLIGGEDDTGELFF. CDR3 nucleotide sequence: TGCGCCAGCAGCCTAATCGGGGGGGAGGACGACACCGGGGAGCTGTTTTTT.